This T cell receptor (beta chain) was found in a study of CD8+CD57+ T cells in acquired aplastic anemia. Study-wide context: Sorted CD4+ plus CD8+ cells gave DNA averaging roughly 3.5 ug.

Genomic DNA constituted the template upon which TCR beta VDJ and CDR3 profiling was performed. TCRdb recomputed calls from the reads with MiXCR, one row per CDR3 protein. The sample carries 450,000 to 550,000 distinct CDR3 sequences, under 40% recorded once. This clonotype was observed many times. The antigen is unknown. Patients chosen for sequencing had CD8+CD57+ cells that had expanded, as shown by flow cytometry. Patients uniformly had severe acquired aplastic anemia. Study-level results: Any difference that existed in CD8+ Simpson's diversity between patients and controls was not significant.

From germline, CDR1 is MGHDK and CDR2 SYGVNS. The CDR3 has 15 residues. Trimming pared 3 bases from V and 0 bases from J, leaving 12 bases between. The chain is built from TRBV25-1 and TRBJ2-7; D is unresolved. The sample taken for sequencing was sorted CD4+, CD8+, or CD8+CD57+ T cells (not recorded which) from PBMCs. The sequence was collected from a human donor with aplastic anemia. The CDR3 DNA is TGTGCCAGCAGTGATGGCTGGCAAAGCTCCTACGAGCAGTACTTC. Protein: CASSDGWQSSYEQYF.